This is a list of T cell receptor beta chains from one sample in a study of blood T cell repertoires in COVID-19. Method: immunoSEQ multiplex PCR; TCRdb's copy keeps in-frame clones and lacks some. The data hold around 250,000 clones, with 70% to 90% observed a single time. Material for sequencing was peripheral blood. These TCRs come from a human donor in a cohort sampled during active COVID-19. Each CDR3 is given with its conserved first and last residue. D genes are given only for firm matches. The size field is filled for only some rows; it gives once, few, many or a size class.

clone_size j_call v_call d_call cdr3_aa cdr3_nt
once TRBJ2-3 TRBV4-2 - CASSQERYLVGASTDTQYF TGTGCCAGCAGCCAAGAAAGGTATCTCGTTGGGGCCAGCACAGATACGCAGTATTTT
- TRBJ2-2 TRBV10-3 TRBD2 CAISEPGSGGRAGELFF TGTGCCATCAGTGAGCCGGGCTCGGGAGGAAGGGCCGGGGAGCTGTTTTTT
- TRBJ2-1 TRBV19 TRBD2 CASSSSPGLAGVGEQFF TGTGCCAGTAGTTCTTCTCCGGGACTAGCGGGAGTTGGTGAGCAGTTCTTC
once TRBJ1-6 TRBV7-8 - CASSLDRSLPISPLHF TGTGCCAGCAGCTTAGATAGAAGCTTGCCGATTTCACCCCTCCACTTT
- TRBJ2-7 TRBV5-1 TRBD2 CASSLEVGGPSGEQYF TGCGCCAGCAGCTTGGAGGTGGGAGGGCCGTCTGGCGAGCAGTACTTC
- TRBJ2-7 TRBV7-2 TRBD2 CASSLRAGDAYEQYF TGTGCCAGCAGCTTACGGGCGGGGGACGCCTACGAGCAGTACTTC
once TRBJ1-2 TRBV6-5 - CASRVTGNYGYTF TGTGCCAGCAGAGTGACAGGCAACTATGGCTACACCTTC
once TRBJ2-2 TRBV18 - CASSPLQNTGELFF TGTGCCAGCTCACCACTACAGAACACCGGGGAGCTGTTTTTT
- TRBJ1-2 TRBV2 - CASSGIRVNYGYTF TGTGCCAGCAGTGGGATCAGGGTGAATTATGGCTACACCTTC
- TRBJ2-7 TRBV6-5 TRBD1 CASSHSRDRVHEQYF TGTGCCAGCAGTCATAGCCGGGACAGGGTACACGAGCAGTACTTC
- TRBJ1-5 TRBV19 - CASMWANQPQHF TGTGCCAGTATGTGGGCGAACCAGCCCCAGCATTTT
once TRBJ1-5 TRBV24-1 - CATSMRPGRPQHF TGTGCCACCAGTATGAGGCCTGGGAGGCCCCAGCATTTT
- TRBJ2-1 TRBV4-1 TRBD1 CASSPNSGTGGYNEQFF TGCGCCAGCAGCCCGAACTCCGGGACAGGGGGATACAATGAGCAGTTCTTC
- TRBJ1-6 TRBV19 TRBD1 CASSIQGAKRSPLHF TGTGCCAGTAGTATTCAGGGGGCGAAGAGGTCACCCCTCCACTTT
- TRBJ1-4 TRBV25-1 TRBD1 CASSDAGQREKLFF TGTGCCAGCAGTGATGCGGGACAGAGGGAAAAACTGTTTTTT
- TRBJ2-7 TRBV7-3 TRBD2 CASSLNPQTSGSSYEQYF TGTGCCAGCAGCTTAAACCCCCAGACTAGCGGGAGCTCCTACGAGCAGTACTTC
- TRBJ2-7 TRBV25-1 TRBD1 CASSDSGTGALGEQYF TGTGCCAGCAGTGACTCCGGGACAGGGGCTTTAGGCGAGCAGTACTTC
- TRBJ1-2 TRBV19 - CASSILSDRYYGYTF TGTGCCAGTAGTATCTTGTCCGACAGATACTATGGCTACACCTTC
- TRBJ2-7 TRBV3-1/TRBV3-2 - CASSRRVGGAYEQYF TGTGCCAGCAGCCGCAGGGTAGGGGGGGCCTACGAGCAGTACTTC
- TRBJ2-3 TRBV30 TRBD2 CASSRGVTDTQYF TGTGCCTCGAGTCGGGGGGTCACAGATACGCAGTATTTT
- TRBJ2-7 TRBV7-9 TRBD1 CASSLGDRSFYMDEQYF TGTGCCAGCAGCTTAGGGGACAGGTCTTTCTATATGGACGAGCAGTACTTC
- TRBJ2-7 TRBV19 - CATVDRISYEQYF TGTGCCACTGTAGACAGGATTTCCTACGAGCAGTACTTC
- TRBJ1-2 TRBV7-9 - CASSLDEGVYGYTF TGTGCCAGCAGCTTAGACGAGGGGGTCTATGGCTACACCTTC
many TRBJ2-7 TRBV7-2 TRBD1 CASRQQGASYEQYF TGTGCCAGCAGGCAACAGGGGGCTTCCTACGAGCAGTACTTC
- TRBJ2-7 TRBV30 TRBD1 CAWSADRGLDEQYF TGTGCCTGGAGTGCCGACAGGGGGCTGGATGAGCAGTACTTC
few TRBJ2-6 TRBV10-3 - CAIASGDPPTGANVLTF TGTGCCATTGCGTCGGGGGATCCTCCAACTGGGGCCAACGTCCTGACTTTC
- TRBJ2-7 TRBV15 TRBD2 CATSSDRAGAYEQYF TGTGCCACCAGCAGTGATAGAGCGGGAGCCTACGAGCAGTACTTC
- TRBJ2-7 TRBV6-6 TRBD1 CASNPRGQGAGEQYF TGTGCCAGCAACCCCAGGGGTCAGGGGGCGGGTGAGCAGTACTTC
- TRBJ2-5 TRBV5-4 TRBD1 CASSQSGTGGETQYF TGTGCCAGCAGCCAATCTGGGACAGGAGGGGAGACCCAGTACTTC
- TRBJ1-5 TRBV2 TRBD1 CAGGQVNQPQHF TGTGCCGGCGGACAGGTCAATCAGCCCCAGCATTTT
once TRBJ1-5 TRBV3-1/TRBV3-2 - CASSPHGGGGNQPQHF TGTGCCAGCAGCCCTCACGGGGGTGGTGGCAATCAGCCCCAGCATTTT
- TRBJ1-5 TRBV18 TRBD1 CASSPRQGANQPQHF TGTGCCAGCTCACCGCGACAGGGGGCAAATCAGCCCCAGCATTTT
- TRBJ2-7 TRBV10-3 - CAISERTASDYEQYF TGTGCCATCAGTGAGCGGACAGCTTCAGACTACGAGCAGTACTTC
- TRBJ2-2 TRBV24-1 - CATRGRGINTGELFF TGTGCCACTCGAGGCAGGGGAATTAACACCGGGGAGCTGTTTTTT
- TRBJ1-1 TRBV28 TRBD1 CASSLLFPQGPAEAFF TGTGCCAGCAGTTTACTATTCCCACAGGGGCCGGCTGAAGCTTTCTTT
- TRBJ1-2 TRBV30 TRBD1 CAWGTGGVLNHGYTF TGTGCCTGGGGGACAGGGGGCGTCTTAAATCATGGCTACACCTTC